The 21 T cell receptor beta chains listed next were all sequenced from one sample in a study of blood T cells in healthy people across ages. With a J-beta primer mix and a sample-barcoded 5' primer, a second PCR ran about 7 to 12 cycles. TCRdb re-called the 5' RACE reads through MiXCR, storing one row per CDR3 protein. Among hundreds of thousands of distinct CDR3 sequences listed, 45% to 50% were seen once. Material: blood. All receptors come from a woman aged 55 to 70 in good health.

The chain employs TRBV5-1 and TRBJ2-7; 12 bases line up with TRBD1. The end of the DNA is better explained by TRBJ2-5, so the J call may be wrong. Germline CDR1 SGHRS, CDR2 YFSETQ. CDR3 length equals 17 residues. The CDR3 region has the DNA TGCGCCAGCAGCAAACAGGGACAGGGGGCAGCGAGTGAGACCCAGTACTTC. It codes for CASSKQGQGAASETQYF.

V gene TRBV28 combines with J gene TRBJ1-2; D not resolved. CDR1 is MDHEN and CDR2 is SYDVKM in the germline V gene. CDR3 length equals 11 residues. The ends were cut back, 3 bases at V and 9 bases at J, with 8 bases in the middle. The CDR3 loop is CASSLGDSYTF. DNA for the CDR3: TGTGCCAGCAGTTTGGGCGATAGCTACACCTTC.

In DNA form, the CDR3 reads TGTGCCACCAGCGCTCGGGTTAGCGTTGATACGCAGTATTTT. This encodes CATSARVSVDTQYF. The rearrangement uses TRBV15 and TRBJ2-3; a possible D gene is TRBD2 (5 bases). This CDR3 region has 14 residues. The germline V and J ends were trimmed by 5 bases and 6 bases, with 15 bases remaining between them. The V gene's germline CDR1 is LNHNV and CDR2 YYDKDF (reference sequence).

The J gene is TRBJ2-5, the V gene TRBV6-5; perhaps D is TRBD1 or TRBD2 (5 bases each). CDR3 length equals 14 residues. CDR1 MNHEY and CDR2 SVGAGI come from the germline V gene. V lost 8 bases and J lost 4, with 17 bases in between. The CDR3 sequence is CASAPGAKSETQYF. CDR3 DNA sequence: TGTGCCAGCGCCCCCGGGGCAAAATCAGAGACCCAGTACTTC.

The rearrangement uses TRBV29-1 and TRBJ2-5; no clear D gene. Germline V gene sequence: CDR1 SQVTM, CDR2 ANQGSEA. V dropped 6 bases and J dropped 1 base, with 12 bases sitting between them. The CDR3 extends over 13 amino acids. CDR3 sequence: CSVDGSSQETQYF. CDR3 DNA sequence: TGCAGCGTGGATGGCTCATCCCAAGAGACCCAGTACTTC. Full variable domain (missing parts from reference TRBV29-1 and TRBJ2-5): SAVISQKPSRDICQRGTSLTIQCQVDSQVTMMFWYRQQPGQSLTLIATANQGSEATYESGFVIDKFPISRPNLTFSTLTVSNMSPEDSSIYLCSVDGSSQETQYFGPGTRLLVL.

The chain couples TRBV4-3 to TRBJ1-2; D unclear. With 0 bases removed from V and 2 bases from J, the gap between germline ends came to 10 bases. Germline V gene sequence: CDR1 LGHNA, CDR2 YSLEER. The CDR3 covers 15 residues. CDR3 sequence (DNA): TGCGCCAGCAGCCAAGACCAAGCTTCGAACTATGGCTACACCTTC. Translating gives CASSQDQASNYGYTF.

J is TRBJ2-1 and V is TRBV5-5, with 11 positions matching TRBD2. V lost 0 bases, J lost 2 bases, and 1 base stayed unmatched. This CDR3 has 16 amino acids. Looked up from germline, CDR1 is SGHKS and CDR2 is YYEKEE (reference sequence). CDR3 residues: CASSLELAGAYNEQFF. CDR3 bases: TGTGCCAGCAGCTTGGAACTAGCGGGAGCCTACAATGAGCAGTTCTTC.

In this sample, this clonotype turned up a few times. The genes are TRBV29-1 and TRBJ2-3, with TRBD2 matching over 7 bases. The CDR3 totals 15 residues. V shed 7 bases and J 0 bases; nucleotides not matched to a gene: 10. The germline V gene has CDR1 SQVTM and CDR2 ANQGSEA. CDR3 region: CSGVGGRPSTDTQYF. CDR3 DNA sequence: TGCAGCGGGGTCGGGGGGAGACCTAGCACAGATACGCAGTATTTT.

About this clonotype: One end of the junction is discordant with germline, which a read error may explain. The chain is built from TRBV7-2 and TRBJ2-4, with 7 bases that match TRBD2. This CDR3 region has 14 residues. The germline CDR1 and CDR2 sequences are SGHTA and FQGNSA. CDR3 protein: CASSLETSTNILYF. In DNA form, the CDR3 reads TGTGCCAGCAGCTTAGAGACTAGCACAAACATTCTGTACTTC.

This clonotype was recorded a few times. This sequence joins TRBV6-1 and TRBJ2-7; the D is unclear. The CDR3 is made up of 15 amino acids. V was pared by 1 base and J by 3 bases, with 13 bases between. Germline assignment: CDR1 MNHNS and CDR2 SASEGT. In nucleotides, the CDR3 is TGTGCCAGCAGTGAAGTCTCCCCCCTCGACTACGAGCAGTACTTC. Its protein product is CASSEVSPLDYEQYF.

Many counts were recorded for this clonotype. V gene TRBV7-9 combines with J gene TRBJ2-7; D is possibly TRBD2 (6 bases). The CDR3 runs 15 residues. With 5 bases removed from V and 5 bases from J, the gap between germline ends came to 19 bases. Per germline, CDR1 SEHNR and CDR2 FQNEAQ (reference sequence). CDR3 sequence reads: CASSHGGYSLNEQYF. Here the CDR3 DNA reads TGTGCCAGCAGCCACGGAGGGTACAGCTTGAACGAGCAGTACTTC.

This clonotype was detected a few times. A read error is possible here, since a much larger clone lies one base away. V is TRBV30 and J is TRBJ2-1, with TRBD2 matching over 7 bases. Trimming cost V 6 bases and J 6 bases; bases outside gene matches: 8. The CDR3 totals 13 residues. CDR1 is GTSNPN and CDR2 is SVGIG in the germline V gene (reference sequence). CDR3 sequence reads: CACRDYGGNEQFF. The CDR3 region has the DNA TGTGCCTGTAGGGACTATGGGGGCAATGAGCAGTTCTTC.

The rearrangement links TRBV24-1 to TRBJ1-2, with D possibly being TRBD1 (5 bases). Trimming stripped 7 bases from V and 7 bases from J, with 12 bases between. CDR1 is KGHDR and CDR2 is SFDVKD in the germline V gene. CDR3 length equals 12 residues. Here the CDR3 reads CATSRGAGGYTF. DNA for the CDR3: TGTGCCACCAGCCGAGGGGCAGGTGGCTACACCTTC.

This chain connects TRBV5-5 to TRBJ2-5; D perhaps matches TRBD2 (6 bases). Germline V gives CDR1 SGHKS, CDR2 YYEKEE (reference sequence). This CDR3 spans 16 amino acids. CDR3 residues: CAGKRAPTLPQETQYF. The CDR3 nucleotides read TGTGCAGGGAAGCGGGCCCCCACGTTGCCCCAAGAGACCCAGTACTTC.

This clonotype was seen a handful of times. The chain links TRBV11-1 to TRBJ2-4, with D possibly matching TRBD2 (6 bases). The J call is in doubt because the DNA end fits TRBJ2-7 better. The CDR3 consists of 13 residues. Germline CDR1 and CDR2: SGHAT and FQDESV (reference sequence). CDR3 nucleotides: TGTGCCAGCAGGGTAGCGGACTCCTACGAGCAGTACTTC. Translating it yields CASRVADSYEQYF.

V and J are TRBV20-1 and TRBJ1-5; D is undetermined. V lost 5 bases to trimming and J lost 11 bases, with 13 bases between them. CDR1 and CDR2 (germline): DFQATT, SNEGSKA (reference sequence). This CDR3 has 11 amino acids. The CDR3 sequence: CSAFGVPAQHF. In DNA form, the CDR3 reads TGCAGTGCTTTCGGAGTTCCGGCCCAGCATTTT.

The rearrangement joins TRBV5-1 to TRBJ2-1; D is perhaps TRBD2 (6 bases). V lost 5 bases to trimming and J lost 1 base, with 13 bases between them. The CDR3 consists of 15 residues. In germline, CDR1 is SGHRS, CDR2 YFSETQ. The CDR3 loop is CASRGGGTSYNEQFF. The CDR3 nucleotides read TGCGCCAGCAGGGGTGGGGGGACTTCCTACAATGAGCAGTTCTTC.

The chain has TRBV7-2 and TRBJ2-5, with D uncertain. The CDR3 is 14 amino acids. From germline, CDR1 is SGHTA and CDR2 FQGNSA. Trimming took 5 bases from V and 2 from J, leaving 12 bases between them. In DNA, the CDR3 is TGTGCCAGCAGCCCGCGCAGGCGTCAAGAGACCCAGTACTTC. This translates into CASSPRRRQETQYF.

The V and J genes are TRBV20-1 and TRBJ2-7; 11 bases align to TRBD1. CDR1 is DFQATT and CDR2 is SNEGSKA in the germline V gene (reference sequence). The CDR3 extends over 18 amino acids. J was trimmed by 0 bases and V by 0 bases; bases with no gene match: 10. Written as DNA, the CDR3 is TGCAGTGCTAGAGATAAATCGTTGGGGACAGGGGGCTCCTACGAGCAGTACTTC. Protein: CSARDKSLGTGGSYEQYF.

This clonotype was detected only once. The genes are TRBV15 and TRBJ2-2; D is possibly TRBD2 (6 bases). The V and J ends lost 3 bases and 5 bases respectively, with 16 bases between them. Germline V CDR1 and CDR2: LNHNV, YYDKDF (reference sequence). The length of the CDR3 is 16 residues. This chain's CDR3 is CATSRGPGLPTGELFF. CDR3 DNA sequence: TGTGCCACCAGCAGGGGCCCGGGACTCCCAACCGGGGAGCTGTTTTTT.

This clonotype was seen only a few times. The rearrangement links TRBV7-2 to TRBJ2-5; 12 nucleotides match TRBD2. V lost 5 bases to trimming and J lost 4 bases; unmatched junction nucleotides: 8. This CDR3 has 16 amino acids. The V gene's germline CDR1 is SGHTA and CDR2 FQGNSA. CDR3 DNA: TGTGCCAGCAGCCCCAAACCGGGACTAGCGGGAGAGACCCAGTACTTC. Protein sequence: CASSPKPGLAGETQYF.